One sample yielded the 13 T cell receptor beta chains listed below, sequenced in a study of CD8+CD57+ T cells in acquired aplastic anemia. The template used for profiling TCR beta VDJ and CDR3 was genomic DNA. TCRdb analysed the reads with MiXCR anew, one entry per CDR3 protein. The repertoire includes 150,000 to 200,000 distinct CDR3 sequences, 40% to 50% of them detected once, and under 3.5% sits in the top ten. Sequenced input: sorted CD4+, CD8+, or CD8+CD57+ T cells (not recorded which) from PBMCs. The receptors were sampled from a human donor in good health.

In nucleotides, the CDR3 is TGTGCCAGCTCGAAAGATAGCGGAACGAACACCGGGGAGCTGTTTTTT. Translation: CASSKDSGTNTGELFF. J is TRBJ2-2 and V is TRBV18, with a tentative D call TRBD2 (6 bases). This CDR3 contains 16 residues. V shed 6 bases and J shed 0 bases, with 14 bases lying between them. CDR1 KGHSH and CDR2 LQKENI come from the germline V gene.

J is TRBJ1-5 and V is TRBV18, with no clear D. V lost 3 bases and J 0 bases, leaving 9 bases between the germline ends. The CDR3 loop spans 15 amino acids. Germline assignment: CDR1 KGHSH and CDR2 LQKENI. In DNA, the CDR3 is TGTGCCAGCTCACCGGGAATCCCTAGCAATCAGCCCCAGCATTTT. Protein: CASSPGIPSNQPQHF.

This clonotype was counted between two and nine times. The DNA for the CDR3 is TGTGCCTGGGGGACAGGCAGTAATGAAAAACTGTTTTTT. It is translated as CAWGTGSNEKLFF. This chain connects TRBV30 to TRBJ1-4; 8 nucleotides match TRBD1. Germline V CDR1 and CDR2: GTSNPN, SVGIG (reference sequence). The CDR3 contains 13 residues. The trim removed 5 bases at V and 4 bases at J, leaving 3 bases unmatched.

In its sample, this clonotype was seen once. The gene calls are TRBV11-1 and TRBJ1-2; D gene uncertain. The CDR3 runs to 16 residues. Trimming took off 4 bases at V and 0 bases at J, with 15 bases between the two ends. Germline CDR1 is SGHAT and CDR2 is FQDESV (reference sequence). The CDR3 DNA reads TGTGCCAGCAGCTCCAAACCGACGGATGCTAACTATGGCTACACCTTC. Translating gives CASSSKPTDANYGYTF.

The genes are TRBV2 and TRBJ1-4, with TRBD1 identical over 9 bases. This CDR3 comprises 15 residues. The J segment lost 4 bases and the V segment lost 7 bases, leaving 7 bases of the junction unmatched. Germline V lookup: CDR1 SNHLY, CDR2 FYNNEI. CDR3 residues: CASNVVGQGNEKLFF. The CDR3 nucleotides read TGTGCCAGCAATGTCGTGGGACAGGGTAATGAAAAACTGTTTTTT.

This clonotype has ten or more counts. For the CDR3, the DNA is TGCAGCGTTGTCCGGGGGGCGGGTGGCTACACCTTC. The encoded protein is CSVVRGAGGYTF. The V call is TRBV29-1, the J call TRBJ1-2; perhaps TRBD1 as D (6 bases). This CDR3 spans 12 amino acids. V lost 4 bases to trimming and J lost 7 bases, with 13 bases between them. The germline V gene encodes CDR1 SQVTM and CDR2 ANQGSEA.

This clonotype appeared many times. The J gene is TRBJ2-2, the V gene TRBV7-9; 9 bases are a match to TRBD2. The CDR3 contains 17 residues. J lost 5 bases, V lost 6 bases, and 13 bases had no gene match. Germline V lookup: CDR1 SEHNR, CDR2 FQNEAQ (reference sequence). The CDR3 DNA reads TGTGCCAGCAGTGCCGTCGTGGTAGCGGGAGAGACCGGGGAGCTGTTTTTT. As protein: CASSAVVVAGETGELFF.

The gene calls are TRBV12-3 or TRBV12-4 and TRBJ1-3; TRBD1 matches 7 bases. This CDR3 is built from 14 residues. Trimming cost V 5 bases and J 2 bases; bases outside gene matches: 3. CDR3 loop: CASSQDRAGNTIYF. CDR3 bases: TGTGCCAGCAGTCAAGACAGGGCTGGAAACACCATATATTTT.

The chain links TRBV25-1 to TRBJ2-2; D is possibly TRBD1 (6 bases). CDR3 length: 15 amino acids. Germline CDR1 MGHDK, CDR2 SYGVNS. Trimming stripped 7 bases from V and 6 bases from J, with 18 bases between. The CDR3 spells CASNQAGAGSGELFF. DNA of the CDR3: TGTGCCAGCAATCAGGCAGGGGCTGGGTCCGGGGAGCTGTTTTTT.

The chain carries TRBV24-1 and TRBJ2-1; D is perhaps TRBD1 (5 bases). CDR1 is KGHDR and CDR2 is SFDVKD in the germline V gene. CDR3 length: 16 residues. Trimming took 4 bases from V and 4 from J, leaving 16 bases between them. CDR3 residues: CATSERGKGLYNEQFF. Written as DNA, the CDR3 is TGTGCCACCAGTGAACGAGGAAAGGGGCTATACAATGAGCAGTTCTTC.

The chain uses TRBV20-1 and TRBJ2-1; 9 nucleotides line up with TRBD1. The CDR3 contains 14 residues. Germline V gene data show CDR1 as DFQATT and CDR2 as SNEGSKA (reference sequence). This chain's CDR3 is CSETGTGTGYEQFF. The CDR3 coding sequence is TGCAGCGAAACCGGGACAGGGACGGGGTATGAGCAGTTCTTC.

This clonotype has only one observation. The chain is built from TRBV9 and TRBJ2-7; D gene uncertain. Germline assignment: CDR1 SGDLS and CDR2 YYNGEE. V shed 0 bases and J shed 2 bases, with 9 bases lying between them. This CDR3 has 14 residues. The CDR3 nucleotides are TGTGCCAGCAGCGTAGGAGCCAAGGCCTACGAGCAGTACTTC. Protein: CASSVGAKAYEQYF.

V usage is TRBV19 and J usage is TRBJ2-7, with no clear D. Trimming left V 0 bases short and J 5 bases short, with 8 bases between. The CDR3 is made up of 13 amino acids. Germline assignment: CDR1 LNHDA and CDR2 SQIVND (reference sequence). The CDR3 reads CASSIDLFNEQYF. DNA for the CDR3: TGTGCCAGTAGTATAGATCTATTTAACGAGCAGTACTTC.